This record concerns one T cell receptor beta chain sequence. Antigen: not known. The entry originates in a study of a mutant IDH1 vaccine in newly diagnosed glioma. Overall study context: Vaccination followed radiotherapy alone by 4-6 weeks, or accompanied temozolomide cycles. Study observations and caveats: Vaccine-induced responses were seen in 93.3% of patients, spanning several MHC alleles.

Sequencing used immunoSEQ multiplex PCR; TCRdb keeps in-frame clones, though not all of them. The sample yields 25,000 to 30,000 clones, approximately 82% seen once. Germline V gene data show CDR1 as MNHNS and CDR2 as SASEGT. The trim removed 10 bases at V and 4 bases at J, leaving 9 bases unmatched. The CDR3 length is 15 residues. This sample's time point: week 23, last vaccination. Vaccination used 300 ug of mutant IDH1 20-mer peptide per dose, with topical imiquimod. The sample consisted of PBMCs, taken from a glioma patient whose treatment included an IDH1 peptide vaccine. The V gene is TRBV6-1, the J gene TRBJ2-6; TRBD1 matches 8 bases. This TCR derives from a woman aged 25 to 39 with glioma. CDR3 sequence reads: CATGQGAAGANVLTF. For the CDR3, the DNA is TGTGCCACCGGACAGGGTGCGGCAGGGGCCAACGTCCTGACTTTC.